This T cell receptor beta chain was captured in a study of blood T cell repertoires in COVID-19. Study in general: Collection of acute and convalescent COVID-19 samples took place in the United States, Italy and Spain. Sources were T cells, B-cell-depleted T cells, or PBMCs; the material itself was cDNA or gDNA.

Profiling relied on immunoSEQ multiplex PCR, and the TCRdb table lists in-frame clones only, not all of them. Among roughly 98,000 clones, 85% to 95% were seen once, and the ten largest hold under 7.5%. Germline CDR1 reads LNHDA; CDR2 reads SQIVND (reference sequence). The CDR3 runs to 14 residues. The V end was cut by 3 bases, the J end by 5 bases, with 10 bases between. The sequence derives from a woman aged 60-75 years with active COVID-19. The sample was peripheral blood. The gene calls are TRBV19 and TRBJ1-4, with D uncertain. CDR3 bases: TGTGCCAGTAGTATGGGAGGTGCCAATGAAAAACTGTTTTTT. Its translation is CASSMGGANEKLFF. Based on the CDR3 plus reference TRBV19 and TRBJ1-4, the full variable domain is DGGITQSPKYLFRKEGQNVTLSCEQNLNHDAMYWYRQDPGQGLRLIYYSQIVNDFQKGDIAEGYSVSREKKESFPLTVTSAQKNPTAFYLCASSMGGANEKLFFGSGTQLSVL.